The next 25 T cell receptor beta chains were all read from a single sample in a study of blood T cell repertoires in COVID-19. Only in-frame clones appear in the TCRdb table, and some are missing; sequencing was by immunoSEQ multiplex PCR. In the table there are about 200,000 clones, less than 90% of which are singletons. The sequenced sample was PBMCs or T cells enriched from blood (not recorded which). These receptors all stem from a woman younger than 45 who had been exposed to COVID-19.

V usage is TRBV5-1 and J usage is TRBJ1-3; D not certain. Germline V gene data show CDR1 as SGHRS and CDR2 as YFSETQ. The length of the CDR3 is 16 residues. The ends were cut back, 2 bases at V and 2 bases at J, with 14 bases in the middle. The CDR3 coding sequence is TGCGCCAGCAGCTTAGCTCCGACGGCGGCTGGAAACACCATATATTTT. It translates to CASSLAPTAAGNTIYF.

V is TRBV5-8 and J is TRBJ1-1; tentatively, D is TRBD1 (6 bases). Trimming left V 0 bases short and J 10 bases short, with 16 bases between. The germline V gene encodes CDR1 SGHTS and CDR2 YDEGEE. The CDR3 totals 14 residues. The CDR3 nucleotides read TGTGCCAGCAGCTTGGCCCTGGGGCAGGGGCGAGCTTTCTTT. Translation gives CASSLALGQGRAFF.

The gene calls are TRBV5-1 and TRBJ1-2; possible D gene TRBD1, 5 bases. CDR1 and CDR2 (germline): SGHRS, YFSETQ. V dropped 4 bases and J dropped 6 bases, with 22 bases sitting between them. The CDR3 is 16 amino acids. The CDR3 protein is CASSRDDGEGRNGYTF. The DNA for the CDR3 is TGCGCCAGCAGCCGCGACGACGGAGAGGGGAGGAATGGCTACACCTTC. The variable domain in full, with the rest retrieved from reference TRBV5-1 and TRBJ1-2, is KAGVTQTPRYLIKTRGQQVTLSCSPISGHRSVSWYQQTPGQGLQFLFEYFSETQRNKGNFPGRFSGRQFSNSRSEMNVSTLELGDSALYLCASSRDDGEGRNGYTFGSGTRLTVV.

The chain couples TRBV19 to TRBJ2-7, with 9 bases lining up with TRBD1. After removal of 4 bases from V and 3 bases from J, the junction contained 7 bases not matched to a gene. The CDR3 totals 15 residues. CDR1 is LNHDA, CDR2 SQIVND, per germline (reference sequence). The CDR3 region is CASSTTGQGFYEQYF. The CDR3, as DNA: TGTGCCAGTAGTACGACGGGACAGGGTTTCTACGAGCAGTACTTC. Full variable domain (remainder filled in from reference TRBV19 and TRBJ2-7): DGGITQSPKYLFRKEGQNVTLSCEQNLNHDAMYWYRQDPGQGLRLIYYSQIVNDFQKGDIAEGYSVSREKKESFPLTVTSAQKNPTAFYLCASSTTGQGFYEQYFGPGTRLTVT.

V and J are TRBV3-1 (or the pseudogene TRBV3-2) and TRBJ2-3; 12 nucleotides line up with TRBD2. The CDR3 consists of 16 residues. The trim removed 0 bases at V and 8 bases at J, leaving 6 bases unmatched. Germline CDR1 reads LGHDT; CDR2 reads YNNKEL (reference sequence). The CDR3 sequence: CASSQELAGGGGTQYF. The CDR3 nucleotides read TGTGCCAGCAGCCAAGAACTAGCGGGGGGAGGCGGTACGCAGTATTTT.

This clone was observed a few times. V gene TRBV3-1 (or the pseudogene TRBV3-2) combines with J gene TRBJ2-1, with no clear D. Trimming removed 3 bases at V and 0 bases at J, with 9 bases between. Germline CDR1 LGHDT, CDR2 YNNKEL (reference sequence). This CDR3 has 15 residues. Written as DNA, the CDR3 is TGTGCCAGCAGCCACCCTACGAGCTCCTACAATGAGCAGTTCTTC. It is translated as CASSHPTSSYNEQFF.

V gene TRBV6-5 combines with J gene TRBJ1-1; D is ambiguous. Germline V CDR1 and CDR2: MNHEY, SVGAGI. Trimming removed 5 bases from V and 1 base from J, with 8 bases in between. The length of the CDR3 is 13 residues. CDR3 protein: CASSTKQNTEAFF. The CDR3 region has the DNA TGTGCCAGCAGTACTAAACAGAACACTGAAGCTTTCTTT.

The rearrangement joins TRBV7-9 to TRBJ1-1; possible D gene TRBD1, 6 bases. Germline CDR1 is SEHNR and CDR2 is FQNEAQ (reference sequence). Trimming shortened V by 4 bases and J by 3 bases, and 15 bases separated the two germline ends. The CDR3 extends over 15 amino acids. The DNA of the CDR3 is TGTGCCAGCAGCTGGGGAGGGGGGAAGGACACTGAAGCTTTCTTT. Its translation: CASSWGGGKDTEAFF.

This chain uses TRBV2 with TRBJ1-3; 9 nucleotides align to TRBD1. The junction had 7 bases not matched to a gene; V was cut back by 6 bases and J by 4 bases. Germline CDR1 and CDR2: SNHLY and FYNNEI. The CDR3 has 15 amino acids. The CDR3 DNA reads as TGTGCCAGCAGCCCGGACAGGGGAACAGGAAACACCATATATTTT. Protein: CASSPDRGTGNTIYF.

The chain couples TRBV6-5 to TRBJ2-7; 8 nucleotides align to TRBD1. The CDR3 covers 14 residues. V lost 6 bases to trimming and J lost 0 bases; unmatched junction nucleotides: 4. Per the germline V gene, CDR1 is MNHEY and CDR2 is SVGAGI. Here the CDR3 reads CASRGTGYSYEQYF. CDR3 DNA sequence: TGTGCCAGCAGGGGGACAGGATACTCCTACGAGCAGTACTTC.

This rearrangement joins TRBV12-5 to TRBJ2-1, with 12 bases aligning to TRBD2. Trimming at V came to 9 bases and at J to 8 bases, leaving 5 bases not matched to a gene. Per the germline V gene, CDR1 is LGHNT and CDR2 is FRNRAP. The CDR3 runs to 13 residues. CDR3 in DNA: TGTGCTAGCCGGACTAGCGGGGACGATGAGCAGTTCTTC. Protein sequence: CASRTSGDDEQFF. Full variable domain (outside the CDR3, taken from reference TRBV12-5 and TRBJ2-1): DARVTQTPRHKVTEMGQEVTMRCQPILGHNTVFWYRQTMMQGLELLAYFRNRAPLDDSGMPKDRFSAEMPDATLATLKIQPSEPRDSAVYFCASRTSGDDEQFFGPGTRLTVL.

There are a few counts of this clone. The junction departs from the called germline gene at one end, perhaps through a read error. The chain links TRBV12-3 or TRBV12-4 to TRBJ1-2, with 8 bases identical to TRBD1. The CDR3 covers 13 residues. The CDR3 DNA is TGTGCCAGCAGTTCCTCCCCAAACAGGGGGGCCGACTTC. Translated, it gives CASSSSPNRGADF.

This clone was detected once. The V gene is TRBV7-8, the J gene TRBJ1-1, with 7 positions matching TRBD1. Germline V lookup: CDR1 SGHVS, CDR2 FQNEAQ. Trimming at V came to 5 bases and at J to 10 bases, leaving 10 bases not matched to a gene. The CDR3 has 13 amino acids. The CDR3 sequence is CASSRGQALPAFF. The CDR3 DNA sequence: TGTGCCAGCAGCCGAGGACAGGCCTTACCAGCTTTCTTT.

The DNA of the CDR3 is TGTGCCAGCATTGGACAGGGGAACTATGGCTACACCTTC. Amino acid sequence: CASIGQGNYGYTF. The V gene is TRBV2, the J gene TRBJ1-2; 9 nucleotides align to TRBD1. Germline lookup yields CDR1 SNHLY and CDR2 FYNNEI. J was trimmed by 2 bases and V by 7 bases; bases with no gene match: 2. There are 13 residues in the CDR3.

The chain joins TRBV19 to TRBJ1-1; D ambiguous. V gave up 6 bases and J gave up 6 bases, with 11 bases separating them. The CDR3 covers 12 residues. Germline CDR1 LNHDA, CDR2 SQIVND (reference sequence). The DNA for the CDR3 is TGTGCCAGTAGACAATCCGGGGCTGAAGCTTTCTTT. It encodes CASRQSGAEAFF.

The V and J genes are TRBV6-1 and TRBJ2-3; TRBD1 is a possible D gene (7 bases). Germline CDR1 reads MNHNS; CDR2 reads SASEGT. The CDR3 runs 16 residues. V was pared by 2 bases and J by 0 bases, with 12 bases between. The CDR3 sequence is CASSEPRGTSTDTQYF. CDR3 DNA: TGTGCCAGCAGTGAACCCAGGGGGACTAGCACAGATACGCAGTATTTT.

CDR3 loop: CASSLASSSGNTIYF. The CDR3 region has the DNA TGTGCCAGCAGCCTCGCATCTAGCTCTGGAAACACCATATATTTT. The V and J genes are TRBV9 and TRBJ1-3; no clear D gene. V lost 4 bases, J lost 0 bases, and 11 bases lay in between. This CDR3 comprises 15 residues. Germline CDR1 reads SGDLS; CDR2 reads YYNGEE.

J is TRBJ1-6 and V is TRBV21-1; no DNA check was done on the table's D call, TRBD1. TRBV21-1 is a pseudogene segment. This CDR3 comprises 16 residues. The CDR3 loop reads CASSTQAPSYNSPLHF. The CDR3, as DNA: TGTGCCAGCAGCACCCAGGCTCCCTCCTATAATTCACCCCTCCACTTT.

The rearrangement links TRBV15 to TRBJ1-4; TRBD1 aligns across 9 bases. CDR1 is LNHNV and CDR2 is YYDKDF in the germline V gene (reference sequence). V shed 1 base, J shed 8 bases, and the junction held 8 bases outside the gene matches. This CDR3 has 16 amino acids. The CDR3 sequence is CATSRAPGTGREKLFF. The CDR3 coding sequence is TGTGCCACCAGCAGAGCTCCCGGGACAGGGAGGGAAAAACTGTTTTTT.

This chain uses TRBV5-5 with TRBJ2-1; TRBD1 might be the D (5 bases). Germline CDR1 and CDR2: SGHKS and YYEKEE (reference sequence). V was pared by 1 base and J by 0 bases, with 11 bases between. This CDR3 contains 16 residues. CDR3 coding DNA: TGTGCCAGCAGCTTGAGGGCCGACAGCTCCTACAATGAGCAGTTCTTC. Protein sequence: CASSLRADSSYNEQFF.

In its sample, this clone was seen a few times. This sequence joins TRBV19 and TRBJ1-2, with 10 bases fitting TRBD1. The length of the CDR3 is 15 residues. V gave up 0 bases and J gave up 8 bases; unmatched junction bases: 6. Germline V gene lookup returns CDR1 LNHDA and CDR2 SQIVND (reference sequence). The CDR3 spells CASSIDPGTGVGYTF. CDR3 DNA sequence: TGTGCCAGTAGTATAGATCCCGGGACAGGGGTCGGCTACACCTTC.

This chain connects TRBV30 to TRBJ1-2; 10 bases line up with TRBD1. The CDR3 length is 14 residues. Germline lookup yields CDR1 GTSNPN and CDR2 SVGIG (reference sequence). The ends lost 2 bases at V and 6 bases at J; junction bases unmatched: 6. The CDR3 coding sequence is TGTGCCTGGAGTACCCGACAGGGGGCCCATGGCTACACCTTC. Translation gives CAWSTRQGAHGYTF.

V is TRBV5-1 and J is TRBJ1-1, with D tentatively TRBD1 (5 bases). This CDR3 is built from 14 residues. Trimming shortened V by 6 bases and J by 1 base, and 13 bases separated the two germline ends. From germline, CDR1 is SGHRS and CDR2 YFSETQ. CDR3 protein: CASTPWGENTEAFF. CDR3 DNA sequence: TGCGCCAGCACCCCATGGGGGGAGAACACTGAAGCTTTCTTT.

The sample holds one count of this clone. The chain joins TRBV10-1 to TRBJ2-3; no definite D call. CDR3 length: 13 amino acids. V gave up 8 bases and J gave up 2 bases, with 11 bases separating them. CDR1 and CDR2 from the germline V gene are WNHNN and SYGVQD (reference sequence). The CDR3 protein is CASSRRPTDTQYF. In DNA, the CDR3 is TGCGCCAGCTCCAGGCGCCCCACAGATACGCAGTATTTT.

In DNA form, the CDR3 reads TGTGCCAGCAGCTTGGGACAGGGCGCGATGAACACTGAAGCTTTCTTT. The encoded protein is CASSLGQGAMNTEAFF. V and J are TRBV5-4 and TRBJ1-1; 7 bases agree with TRBD1. The CDR3 is 16 amino acids. CDR1 SGHNT and CDR2 YYREEE come from the germline V gene (reference sequence). J gave up 0 bases and V 0 bases, and 5 bases lay outside the gene matches.